This TCR beta chain was observed in a study of T cell responses to AZD1222 COVID-19 vaccine. Study results and caveats: Nearly half of spike-specific TCRs reportedly target unmutated variant regions.

The CDR3 runs to 16 residues. The germline V gene encodes CDR1 LGHDT and CDR2 YNNKEL (reference sequence). The germline V and J ends were trimmed by 2 bases and 5 bases, with 15 bases remaining between them. Profiled with immunoSEQ multiplex PCR; TCRdb holds only in-frame clones, not every one. Of approximately 170,000 clones in the sample, approximately 90% were seen once. As regards this clone: What it recognizes is unknown.

This sequence was found in an adult in good health. Source: peripheral blood, taken on day 0 of AZD1222 vaccination. The chain couples TRBV3-1 (or the pseudogene TRBV3-2) to TRBJ1-4, with a possible D match to TRBD1 (6 bases). CDR3 residues: CASSQRNRVENEKLFF. CDR3 bases: TGTGCCAGCAGCCAAAGAAACAGGGTTGAGAATGAAAAACTGTTTTTT.